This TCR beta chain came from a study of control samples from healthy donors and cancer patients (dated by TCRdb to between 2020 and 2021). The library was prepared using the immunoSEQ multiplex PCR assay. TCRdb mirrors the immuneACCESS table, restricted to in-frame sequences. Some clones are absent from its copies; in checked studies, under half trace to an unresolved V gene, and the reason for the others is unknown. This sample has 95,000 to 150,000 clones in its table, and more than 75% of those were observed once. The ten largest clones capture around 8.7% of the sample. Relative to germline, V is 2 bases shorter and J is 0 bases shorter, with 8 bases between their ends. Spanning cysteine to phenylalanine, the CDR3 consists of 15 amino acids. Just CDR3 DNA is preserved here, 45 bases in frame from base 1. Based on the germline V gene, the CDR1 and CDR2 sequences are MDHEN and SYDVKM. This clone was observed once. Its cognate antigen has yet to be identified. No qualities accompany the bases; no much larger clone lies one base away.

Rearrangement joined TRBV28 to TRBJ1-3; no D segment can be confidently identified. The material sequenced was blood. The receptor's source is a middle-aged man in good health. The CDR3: CASSLLYSSGNTIYF. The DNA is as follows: TGTGCCAGCAGTTTACTATACAGCTCTGGAAACACCATATATTTT. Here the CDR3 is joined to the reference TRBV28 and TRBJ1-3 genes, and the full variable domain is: DVKVTQSSRYLVKRTGEKVFLECVQDMDHENMFWYRQDPGLGLRLIYFSYDVKMKEKGDIPEGYSVSREKKERFSLILESASTNQTSMYLCASSLLYSSGNTIYFGEGSWLTVV.